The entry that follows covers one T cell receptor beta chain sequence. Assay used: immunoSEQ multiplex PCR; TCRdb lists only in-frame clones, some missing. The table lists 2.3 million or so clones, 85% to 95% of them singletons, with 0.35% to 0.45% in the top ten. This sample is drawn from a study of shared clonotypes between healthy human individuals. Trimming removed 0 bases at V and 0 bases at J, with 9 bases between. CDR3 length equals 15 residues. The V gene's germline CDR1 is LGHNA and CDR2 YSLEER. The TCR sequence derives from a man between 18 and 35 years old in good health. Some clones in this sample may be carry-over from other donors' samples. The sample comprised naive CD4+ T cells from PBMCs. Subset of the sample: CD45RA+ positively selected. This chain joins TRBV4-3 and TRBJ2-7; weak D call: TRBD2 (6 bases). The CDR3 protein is CASSQDGGISYEQYF. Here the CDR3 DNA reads TGCGCCAGCAGCCAAGATGGCGGGATCTCCTACGAGCAGTACTTC.